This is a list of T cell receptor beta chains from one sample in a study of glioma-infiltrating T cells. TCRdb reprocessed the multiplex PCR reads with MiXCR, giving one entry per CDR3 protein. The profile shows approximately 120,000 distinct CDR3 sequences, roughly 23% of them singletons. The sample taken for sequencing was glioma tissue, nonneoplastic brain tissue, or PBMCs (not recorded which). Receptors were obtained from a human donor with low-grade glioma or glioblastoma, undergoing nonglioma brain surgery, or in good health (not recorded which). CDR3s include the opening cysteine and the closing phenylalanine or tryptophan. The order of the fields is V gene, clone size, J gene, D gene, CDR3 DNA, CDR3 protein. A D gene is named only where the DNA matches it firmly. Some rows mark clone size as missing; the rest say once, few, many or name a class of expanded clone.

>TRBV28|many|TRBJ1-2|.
TGTGCCAGCAGTTTCCGGGGAGATGACTATGGCTACACCTTC
CASSFRGDDYGYTF
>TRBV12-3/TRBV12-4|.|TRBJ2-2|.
TGTGCCAGCAGTTTACAAGGCGAGCCCGGGGAGCTGTTTTTT
CASSLQGEPGELFF
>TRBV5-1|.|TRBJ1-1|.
TGCGCCAGCAGCGCACAGGGTACGACTGAAGCTTTCTTT
CASSAQGTTEAFF
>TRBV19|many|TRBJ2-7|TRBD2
TGTGCCAGTAGTATTCGACTAGCGGGAGTCTACGAGCAGTACTTC
CASSIRLAGVYEQYF
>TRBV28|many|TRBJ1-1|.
TGTGCCAGCATTCCGGGGGCGATTGGCGAAGACACTGAAGCTTTCTTT
CASIPGAIGEDTEAFF
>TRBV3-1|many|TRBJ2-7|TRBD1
TGTGCCAGCAGCCCCCGGGGACAGTCCTACGAGCAGTACTTC
CASSPRGQSYEQYF
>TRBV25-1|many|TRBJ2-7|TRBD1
TGTGCCAGCAGTGCCATTACCCGGGACAGGGTCTTGGAGCAGTACTTC
CASSAITRDRVLEQYF
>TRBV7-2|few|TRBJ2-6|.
TGTGCCAGCAGTCTTCTTGGTGGCTCTGGGGCCAACGTCCTGACTTTC
CASSLLGGSGANVLTF
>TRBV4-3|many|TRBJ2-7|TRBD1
TGCGCCAGCAGCCACGGAAGGACAGGTTACGAGCAGTACTTC
CASSHGRTGYEQYF
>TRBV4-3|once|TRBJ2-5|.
TGCGCCAGCAGCCAAGAGACTTGGGCCCACCCGCACTTC
CASSQETWAHPHF
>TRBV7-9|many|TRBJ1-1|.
TGTGCCAGCAGCTTAAGGGACACCGACCCTGAAGCTTTCTTT
CASSLRDTDPEAFF
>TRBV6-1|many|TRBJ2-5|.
TGTGCCAGCAGTGATGACCCCTGGGAGCGGTCCCAAGAGACCCAGTACTTC
CASSDDPWERSQETQYF
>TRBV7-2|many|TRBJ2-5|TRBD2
TGTGCCAGCAGCTTCCAGCGGGGTGGTGGAGAGACCCAGTACTTC
CASSFQRGGGETQYF
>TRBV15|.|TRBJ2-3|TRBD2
TGTGCCACCAGCAGAGAGTCGTTGATGACTAGCGGGATGTTATTCGCAGATACGCAGTATTTT
CATSRESLMTSGMLFADTQYF
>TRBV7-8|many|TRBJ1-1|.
TGTGCCAGCAGCTCAAGGGAAGGGAACACTGAAGCTTTCTTT
CASSSREGNTEAFF
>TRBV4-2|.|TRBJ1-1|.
TGTGCCAGCAGCCAAGGTTCCATGAGCACTGAAGCTTTCTTT
CASSQGSMSTEAFF
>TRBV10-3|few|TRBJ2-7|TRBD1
TGTGCCATCTCCGGGACAGGGGAAGGCGAGCAGTACTTC
CAISGTGEGEQYF
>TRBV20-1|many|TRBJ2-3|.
TGCAGTGCTAGAGCTACAGGGCCAGATACGCAGTATTTT
CSARATGPDTQYF
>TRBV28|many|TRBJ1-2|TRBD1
TGTGCCAGTCAGACAGGGAACTATGGCTACACCTTC
CASQTGNYGYTF
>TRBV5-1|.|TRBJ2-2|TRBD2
TGCGCCAGCAGCGCATTAGCGGGAACGAACACCGGGGAGCTGTTTTTT
CASSALAGTNTGELFF
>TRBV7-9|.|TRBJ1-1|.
TGTGCCAGCAGACCCGACGGAAGACACACTGGAGCCATCTTT
CASRPDGRHTGAIF
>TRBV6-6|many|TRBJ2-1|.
TGTGCCAGCAGTTACTCGGCGCGGCTGAACAATGAGCAGTTCTTC
CASSYSARLNNEQFF
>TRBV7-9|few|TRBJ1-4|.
TGTGCCAGCAGCCGTACGGGAGAGGAAAAACTGTTTTTT
CASSRTGEEKLFF
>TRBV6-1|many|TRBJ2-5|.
TGTGCCAGCAGCCCAGGGGCTGAGACCCAGTACTTC
CASSPGAETQYF
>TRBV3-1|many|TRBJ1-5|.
TGTGCCAGCAGCCAAGAAAATCAGCCCCAGCATTTT
CASSQENQPQHF
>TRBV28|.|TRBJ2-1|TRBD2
TGTGCCAGTACCACTAGCGGGGGGTCTTACAATGAGCAGTTCTTC
CASTTSGGSYNEQFF
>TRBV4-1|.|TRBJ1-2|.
TGCGCCAGCAGCCAAGTCCCGCCTCAGGGTTGGACTAACTATGGCTACACCTTC
CASSQVPPQGWTNYGYTF
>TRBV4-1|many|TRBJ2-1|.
TGCGCCAGCAGCCAAGAGGTCCGGCTGAATGAGCAGTTCTTC
CASSQEVRLNEQFF
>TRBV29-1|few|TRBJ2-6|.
TGCAGCGCAGTTTGGACTGGGGCCAACGTCCTGACTTTC
CSAVWTGANVLTF
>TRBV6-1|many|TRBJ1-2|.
TGTGCCAGCAGTGCGCTAAACTATGGCTACACCTTC
CASSALNYGYTF
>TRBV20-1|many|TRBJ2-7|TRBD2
TGCAGTGCTATACCCGGGACTAGCGGAGTCTACGAGCAGTACTTC
CSAIPGTSGVYEQYF
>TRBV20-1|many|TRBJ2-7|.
TGCAGTGCTATACCCGGTGGGGGCCCTTCCTACGAGCAGTACTTC
CSAIPGGGPSYEQYF
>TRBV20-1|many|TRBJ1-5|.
TGCAGTGCTAGAGATCCAGTCAATCAGCCCCAGCATTTT
CSARDPVNQPQHF
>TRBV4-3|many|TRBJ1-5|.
TGCGCCAGCAGCCAAGATGGGGGACGCAATCAGCCCCAGCATTTT
CASSQDGGRNQPQHF
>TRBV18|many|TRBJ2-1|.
TGTGCCAGCTCACCAGACCTAAGGTATGAGCAGTTCTTC
CASSPDLRYEQFF
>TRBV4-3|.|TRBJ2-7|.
TGCGCCAGCAGCCAAGATCGGGTCGGGGGCAGGGACGAGCAGTACTTC
CASSQDRVGGRDEQYF
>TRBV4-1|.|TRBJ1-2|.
TGCGCCAGCAGCCTAACCGCCGGGCCAGTTTTTAGAGGCCAAACCTTC
CASSLTAGPVFRGQTF
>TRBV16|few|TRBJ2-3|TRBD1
TGTGCCAGCAGCCAATCCGGGGACAGCGATACGCAGTATTTT
CASSQSGDSDTQYF
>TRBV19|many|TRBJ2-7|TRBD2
TGTGCCAGTAGTAGTGGACTAGCGGGAAAGCAGTACTTC
CASSSGLAGKQYF
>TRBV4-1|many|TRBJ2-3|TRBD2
TGCGCCAGCAGCCACCCTCAAGGTAGCGGGGGCACAGATACGCAGTATTTT
CASSHPQGSGGTDTQYF
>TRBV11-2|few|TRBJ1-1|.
TGTGCCAGCAGCTTATATAGGGCACTTGAAGCTTTCTTT
CASSLYRALEAFF
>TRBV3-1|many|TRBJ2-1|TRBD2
TGTGCCAGCAGCCAAGCCGGGACTAGCTCCAATGAGCAGTTCTTC
CASSQAGTSSNEQFF
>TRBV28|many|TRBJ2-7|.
TGTGCCAGCAAACGGATAGGTTACGAGCAGTACTTC
CASKRIGYEQYF
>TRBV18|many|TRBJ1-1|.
TGTGCCAGCTTCAAGTCCCAGAACACTGAAGCTTTCTTT
CASFKSQNTEAFF
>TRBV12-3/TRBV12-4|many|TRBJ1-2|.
TGTGCCAGCAGTCACCTTCGCGGACGGCCCTATGGCTACACCTTC
CASSHLRGRPYGYTF
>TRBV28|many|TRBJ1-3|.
TGTGCCAGTACCGGGACAATCGGAAACACCATATATTTT
CASTGTIGNTIYF
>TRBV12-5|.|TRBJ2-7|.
TGTGCTAGTGGTTTCGCACAGGGTAAAGGCTACGAGCAGTACTTC
CASGFAQGKGYEQYF
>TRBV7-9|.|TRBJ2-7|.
TGTGCCGGCCAAGGCGTTGGGGTAGGTGGATCCTACGAGCAGTACTTC
CAGQGVGVGGSYEQYF
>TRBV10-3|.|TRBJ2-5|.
TGTGCCATCGGGAGACAGGGAGGGGAAGAGACCCAGTACTTC
CAIGRQGGEETQYF
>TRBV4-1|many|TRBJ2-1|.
TGCGCCAGCACCGTCCTGGGGAGCGGGTCCTACAATGAGCAGTTCTTC
CASTVLGSGSYNEQFF
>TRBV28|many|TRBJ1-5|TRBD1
TGTGCCAGCAGAGCCGGGACAGGGGGCAGGCAGCCCCAGCATTTT
CASRAGTGGRQPQHF
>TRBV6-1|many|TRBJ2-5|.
TGTGCCAGCAGTCTCGGACAGCAAGAGACCCAGTACTTC
CASSLGQQETQYF